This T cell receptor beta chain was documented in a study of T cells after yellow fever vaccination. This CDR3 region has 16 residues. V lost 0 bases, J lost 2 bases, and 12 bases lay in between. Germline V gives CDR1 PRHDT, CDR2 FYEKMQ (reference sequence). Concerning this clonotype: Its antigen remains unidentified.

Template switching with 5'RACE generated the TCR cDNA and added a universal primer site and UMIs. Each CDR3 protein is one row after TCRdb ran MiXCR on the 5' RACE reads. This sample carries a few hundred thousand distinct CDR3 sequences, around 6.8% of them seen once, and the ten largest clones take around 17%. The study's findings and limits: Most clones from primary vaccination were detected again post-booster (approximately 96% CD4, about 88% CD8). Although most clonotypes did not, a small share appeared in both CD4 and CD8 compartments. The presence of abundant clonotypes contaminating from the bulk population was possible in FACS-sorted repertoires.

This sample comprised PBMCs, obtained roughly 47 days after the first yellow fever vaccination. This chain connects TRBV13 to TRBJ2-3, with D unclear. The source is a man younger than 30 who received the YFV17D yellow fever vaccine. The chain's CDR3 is CASSLGATPPTDTQYF. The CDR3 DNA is TGTGCCAGCAGCTTAGGGGCCACACCCCCCACAGATACGCAGTATTTT.